This TCR beta chain was captured by sequencing in a study of blood T cell repertoires in COVID-19. TCRdb keeps only in-frame clones here, not all; method: immunoSEQ multiplex PCR. This sample has a few hundred thousand clones, with just under 90% found just once. The CDR3 has 18 residues. With V trimmed by 0 bases and J by 7 bases, 17 bases remained unmatched. Germline-derived CDR1 and CDR2 are SGHDN and FVKESK. Participants, about 18 to 90 years old, spanned fewer than 30 US areas. A PCR-confirmed or clinician-diagnosed COVID-19 case had contacted exposed participants within 2 weeks of entry. The TCR originated in a woman aged 45-65 years who had been exposed to COVID-19. The rearrangement links TRBV14 to TRBJ2-5, with 7 bases aligning to TRBD1. Source material: PBMCs or T cells enriched from blood (not recorded which). The CDR3 loop reads CASSQDRPGTVRWVTQYF. The CDR3 DNA reads as TGTGCCAGCAGCCAAGATCGGCCGGGGACAGTGCGATGGGTGACCCAGTACTTC.